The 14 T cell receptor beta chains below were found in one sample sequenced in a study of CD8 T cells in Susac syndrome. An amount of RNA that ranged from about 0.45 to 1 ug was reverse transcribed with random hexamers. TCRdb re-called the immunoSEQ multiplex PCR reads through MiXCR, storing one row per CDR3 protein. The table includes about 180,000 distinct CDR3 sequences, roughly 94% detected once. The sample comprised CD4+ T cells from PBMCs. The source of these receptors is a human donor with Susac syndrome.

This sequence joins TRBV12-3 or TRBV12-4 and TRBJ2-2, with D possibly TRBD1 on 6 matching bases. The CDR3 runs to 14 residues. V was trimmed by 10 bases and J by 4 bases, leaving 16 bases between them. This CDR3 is CATLWQGGTGELFF. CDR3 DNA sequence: TGTGCCACCCTCTGGCAAGGGGGCACCGGGGAGCTGTTTTTT.

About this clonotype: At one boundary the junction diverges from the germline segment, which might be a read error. CDR3 sequence: CASSSPGSRTF. The CDR3 region has the DNA TGTGCCAGCAGCTCACCGGGTAGTAGGACCTTC. The genes are TRBV13 and TRBJ2-7; D ambiguous. The germline gives CDR1 PRHDT, CDR2 FYEKMQ (reference sequence). This CDR3 has 11 amino acids.

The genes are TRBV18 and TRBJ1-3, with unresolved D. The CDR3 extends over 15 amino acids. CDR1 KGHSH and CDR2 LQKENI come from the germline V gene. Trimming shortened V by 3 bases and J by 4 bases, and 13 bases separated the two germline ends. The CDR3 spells CASSPPLGPGNTIYF. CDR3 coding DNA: TGTGCCAGCTCACCTCCACTCGGGCCGGGAAACACCATATATTTT.

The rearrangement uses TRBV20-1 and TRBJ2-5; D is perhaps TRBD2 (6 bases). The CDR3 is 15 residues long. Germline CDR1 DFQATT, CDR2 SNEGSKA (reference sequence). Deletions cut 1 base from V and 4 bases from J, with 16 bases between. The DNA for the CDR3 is TGCAGTGCTAGAGCGGGGGATCTAGGACTAGAGACCCAGTACTTC. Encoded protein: CSARAGDLGLETQYF.

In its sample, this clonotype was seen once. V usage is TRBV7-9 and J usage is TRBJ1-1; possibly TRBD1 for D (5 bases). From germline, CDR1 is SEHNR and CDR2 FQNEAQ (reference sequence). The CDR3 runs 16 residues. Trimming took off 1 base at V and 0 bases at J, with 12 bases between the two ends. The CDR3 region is CASSLGRALVNTEAFF. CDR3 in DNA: TGTGCCAGCAGCTTAGGCAGGGCTCTTGTGAACACTGAAGCTTTCTTT.

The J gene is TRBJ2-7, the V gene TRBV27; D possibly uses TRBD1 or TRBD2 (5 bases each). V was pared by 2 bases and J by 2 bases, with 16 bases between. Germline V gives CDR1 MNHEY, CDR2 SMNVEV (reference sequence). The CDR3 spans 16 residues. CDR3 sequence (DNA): TGTGCCAGCAGTTTAAAGGCGCAACTAGGGGCCTACGAGCAGTACTTC. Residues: CASSLKAQLGAYEQYF.

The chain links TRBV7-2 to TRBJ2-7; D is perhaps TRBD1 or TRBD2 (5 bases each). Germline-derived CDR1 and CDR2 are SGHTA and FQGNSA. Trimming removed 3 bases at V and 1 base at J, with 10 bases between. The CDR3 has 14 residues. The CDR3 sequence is CASSLVGESYEQYF. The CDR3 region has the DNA TGTGCCAGCAGCTTGGTGGGGGAATCCTACGAGCAGTACTTC.

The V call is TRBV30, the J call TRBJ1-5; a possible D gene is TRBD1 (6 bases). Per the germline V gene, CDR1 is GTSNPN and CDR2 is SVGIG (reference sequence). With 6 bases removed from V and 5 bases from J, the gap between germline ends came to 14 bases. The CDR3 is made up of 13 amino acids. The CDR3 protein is CACRGEPDQPQHF. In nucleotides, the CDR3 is TGTGCCTGTAGGGGGGAGCCAGATCAGCCCCAGCATTTT.

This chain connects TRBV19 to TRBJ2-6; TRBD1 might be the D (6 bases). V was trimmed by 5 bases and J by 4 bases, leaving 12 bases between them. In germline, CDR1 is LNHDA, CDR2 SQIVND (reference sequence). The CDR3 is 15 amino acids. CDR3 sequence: CASSVGQPGANVLTF. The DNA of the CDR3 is TGTGCCAGTAGTGTCGGACAGCCCGGGGCCAACGTCCTGACTTTC.

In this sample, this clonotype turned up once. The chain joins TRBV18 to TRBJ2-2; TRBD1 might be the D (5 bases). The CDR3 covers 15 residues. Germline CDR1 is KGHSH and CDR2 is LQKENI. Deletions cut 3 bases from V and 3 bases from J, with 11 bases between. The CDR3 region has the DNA TGTGCCAGCTCACCTTCGACAGCGCACACCGGGGAGCTGTTTTTT. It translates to CASSPSTAHTGELFF.

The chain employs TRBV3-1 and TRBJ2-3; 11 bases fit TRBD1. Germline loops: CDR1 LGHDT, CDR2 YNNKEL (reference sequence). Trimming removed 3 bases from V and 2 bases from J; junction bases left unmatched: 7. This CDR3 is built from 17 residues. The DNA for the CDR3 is TGTGCCAGCAGCCACCGGAGGACAGGGGGCTACACAGATACGCAGTATTTT. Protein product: CASSHRRTGGYTDTQYF.

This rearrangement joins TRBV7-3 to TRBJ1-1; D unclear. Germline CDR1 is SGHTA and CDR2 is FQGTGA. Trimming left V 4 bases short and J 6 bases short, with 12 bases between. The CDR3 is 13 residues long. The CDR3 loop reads CASSSRGRPEAFF. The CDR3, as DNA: TGTGCCAGCAGCTCCAGAGGGCGGCCTGAAGCTTTCTTT.

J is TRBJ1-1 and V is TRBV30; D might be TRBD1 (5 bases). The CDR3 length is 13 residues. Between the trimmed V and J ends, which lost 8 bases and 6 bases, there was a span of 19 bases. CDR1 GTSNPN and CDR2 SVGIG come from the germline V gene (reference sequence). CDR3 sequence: CATNRNWDAEAFF. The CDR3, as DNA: TGTGCCACTAACAGGAACTGGGACGCTGAAGCTTTCTTT.

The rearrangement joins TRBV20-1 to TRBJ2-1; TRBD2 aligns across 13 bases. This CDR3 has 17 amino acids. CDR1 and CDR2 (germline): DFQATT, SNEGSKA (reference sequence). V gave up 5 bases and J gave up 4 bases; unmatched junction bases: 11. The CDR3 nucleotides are TGCAGTGCTTCCATGACTAGCGGGGGGCTGAAATACAATGAGCAGTTCTTC. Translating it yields CSASMTSGGLKYNEQFF.